A single TCR beta chain is shown here with its context. Its antigen remains unknown. The CDR3 spans 15 residues. Germline V lookup: CDR1 LNHNV, CDR2 YYDKDF (reference sequence). The authors prepared UMI-labeled TRB cDNA libraries by 5' RACE. One entry per CDR3 protein, without DNA, is what TCRdb gives after re-calling the 5' RACE reads. This sample carries some 130,000 distinct CDR3 sequences, with approximately 0.3% going to the ten biggest clones. These data originate in a study of CXCR3-negative and CXCR3-positive naive CD8 T cells. The study, taken as a whole, reports: Memory CD8+ cells showed much lower diversity, while both naive subsets were comparably high. With surface CD5 comparable between naive subsets, TCR strength was estimated using properties derived from the TRB CDR3. Compared with CXCR3-negative naive cells, CXCR3-positive naive cells showed more hydrophobic TRB CDR3s. Memory cells differed in TRBV-TRBJ usage, but naive CXCR3-negative and CXCR3-positive cells had similar usage.

This sequence joins TRBV15 and TRBJ2-7; TCRdb gives TRBD1 as the D gene, but with no DNA this cannot be confirmed. Sequencing was carried out using naive CXCR3- CD8+ T cells from blood. The subset is: CD45RO-CCR7+CD27+CD95- naive CD8+ T cells lacking CXCR3 (TNR3-). This TCR derives from a human donor in good health. Some clones in this sample may be carry-over from other donors' samples. Here the CDR3 reads CATSIGHRERYEQYF.